This TCR beta chain was documented in a study of a mutant IDH1 vaccine in newly diagnosed glioma (dated by TCRdb to the early 2020s). Turning to the overall study: Patients were given eight vaccinations, in weeks 1, 3, 5, 7, 11, 15, 19 and 23, which matched visits V03 through V10. Peripheral blood was collected at six visits: V03 (baseline), V05, V07, V10, V12 and V13. For exploratory analyses, longitudinal TCRB deep sequencing was carried out in about 26 treated patients wherever samples were available. Of the 30 to 35 patients who were treated, about 60% were male and around 40% were female, and the mean age was around 40 years. Vaccination was initiated 4-6 weeks after radiotherapy alone, or concurrently with temozolomide cycles in the chemotherapy-containing groups. Prior to enrollment, patients had been given standard therapy consisting of radiotherapy alone, temozolomide alone, or radiochemotherapy with temozolomide, with the combination given to most patients. Overall study outcomes, separate from this receptor: Immune responses induced by the vaccine were seen in roughly 92% of patients across multiple MHC alleles. No apparent relationship was observed between pseudoprogression and alterations in the top peripheral T cell clonotypes detected by TCRB sequencing. It was noted by the authors that analyses of patient blood samples could not be reproduced owing to sample limitations. Selection of PBMC samples for TCRB deep sequencing was based on availability.

Worth noting for this clone: Its antigen target is currently unknown. There are no base qualities to consult, and no much larger clone falls within one base.

The time point label on this specimen signifies: week 5, during vaccination. Each vaccine dose was 300 ug of a 20-mer mutant IDH1 peptide in Montanide, given subcutaneously with topical imiquimod. Donors had newly diagnosed WHO grade 3 or 4 IDH1-mutant astrocytomas with loss of nuclear ATRX. The samples were drawn from NOA16, a multicentre, single-arm, open-label phase I trial in Germany that tested a mutant IDH1 peptide vaccine in humans for the first time. Genomic DNA for TCRB sequencing was isolated from EDTA blood with the DNeasy Blood and Tissue Kit. The CDR1 and CDR2 encoded by the germline V gene (reference sequence) are LNHDA and SQIVND. The CDR3 runs 13 residues from the cysteine to the phenylalanine. Of the read, only the CDR3 DNA is kept; its 39 bases are in frame from base 1. Germline trimming amounts to 9 bases on V and 4 bases on J, with 7 as the count of junction bases outside the gene matches.

The protocol used for the library was the immunoSEQ multiplex PCR assay. Rearranged TCR beta chain sequences were amplified with the hsTCRB Kit following the manufacturer's protocol. Sequencing of TCRB libraries was carried out on an Illumina MiSeq. The paper's data handling went like this. The proprietary platform of the kit vendor was used for demultiplexing, trimming and gene mapping. What TCRdb holds here is the immuneACCESS table cut down to in-frame rearrangements. Part of the clones is not present; checked against another copy, under half of the missing clones reflect an unresolved V gene, and the others are unexplained. V and J calls and clone size are as listed in that table; D and trimming were resolved from the DNA. The sample has roughly 30,000 clones on record, about 80% of them singletons. 24% of the sample is taken by the ten largest.

This sequence uses TRBV19 and TRBJ1-2, with 8 bases in between that match TRBD1. The starting material was PBMCs, obtained from a glioma patient whose treatment included an IDH1 peptide vaccine. This sequence originates from a man in his thirties or forties with glioma. The CDR3 sequence is CARLRGRGYGYTF. The DNA reads TGTGCCAGACTCAGGGGGCGCGGCTATGGCTACACCTTC. Beyond the CDR3, the reference TRBV19 and TRBJ1-2 genes provide the residues; the full variable domain reads: DGGITQSPKYLFRKEGQNVTLSCEQNLNHDAMYWYRQDPGQGLRLIYYSQIVNDFQKGDIAEGYSVSREKKESFPLTVTSAQKNPTAFYLCARLRGRGYGYTFGSGTRLTVV.